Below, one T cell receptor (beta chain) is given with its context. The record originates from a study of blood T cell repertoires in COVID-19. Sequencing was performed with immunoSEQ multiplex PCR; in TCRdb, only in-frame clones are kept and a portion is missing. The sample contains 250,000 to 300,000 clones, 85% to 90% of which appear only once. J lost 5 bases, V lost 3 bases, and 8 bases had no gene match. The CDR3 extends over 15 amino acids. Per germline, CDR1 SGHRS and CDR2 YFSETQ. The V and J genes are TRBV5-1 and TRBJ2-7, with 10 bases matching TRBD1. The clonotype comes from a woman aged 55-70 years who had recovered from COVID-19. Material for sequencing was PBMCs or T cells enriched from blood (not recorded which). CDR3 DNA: TGCGCCAGCAGCTCCCGGGACAGGGGATCCCACGAGCAGTACTTC. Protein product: CASSSRDRGSHEQYF.